A single sample gave rise to the 2 T cell receptor beta chains below, sequenced in a study of blood T cell repertoires in COVID-19. Method: immunoSEQ multiplex PCR; TCRdb's copy keeps in-frame clones and lacks some. The sample yields 65,000 to 85,000 clones, approximately 90% seen once. The specimen was peripheral blood. The source of these receptors is a human donor in a cohort sampled during active COVID-19.

The chain carries TRBV7-6 and TRBJ2-3; tentatively, D is TRBD1 (6 bases). Germline V gives CDR1 SGHVS, CDR2 FNYEAQ. V lost 1 base, J lost 7 bases, and 18 bases lay in between. This CDR3 contains 16 residues. CDR3 DNA sequence: TGTGCCAGCAGCTTAGAGACAGGACCCCAAGGGAATACGCAGTATTTT. Translating it yields CASSLETGPQGNTQYF.

The gene calls are TRBV11-3 and TRBJ2-7; D is perhaps TRBD1 (6 bases). The CDR3 totals 13 residues. The germline V and J ends were trimmed by 5 bases and 5 bases, with 13 bases remaining between them. CDR1 and CDR2 (germline): SGHNT, YENEEA. The CDR3 sequence is CASSLNRDNEQYF. CDR3 coding DNA: TGTGCCAGCAGCCTAAACCGGGACAACGAGCAGTACTTC.